This TCR beta chain was obtained from a study of cytomegalovirus exposure and HLA in healthy donors. A single count supports this clone. This CDR3 is 14 amino acids long. CDR1 and CDR2 (germline): SNHLY, FYNNEI. V lost 2 bases and J 5 bases, leaving 9 bases between the germline ends. PCR involved 60 Vbeta and 13 Jbeta primers. Produced via immunoSEQ multiplex PCR; TCRdb's table is partial and in-frame only. The sample holds over 70,000 clones, just under 80% seen once. The chain uses TRBV2 and TRBJ2-2; D is unresolved. The sample taken for sequencing was PBMCs. The source of this sequence is a male donor in good health and CMV-seropositive. The CDR3 nucleotides are TGTGCCAGCAGTGAAACCCCAGGTACCGGGGAGCTGTTTTTT. Translation: CASSETPGTGELFF.